A selection of T cell receptor beta chains follows, all from one sample in a study of OX40 agonist ivuxolimab in advanced cancers. Only in-frame clones appear in the TCRdb table, and some are missing; sequencing was by immunoSEQ multiplex PCR. The profile shows 150,000 to 170,000 clones, approximately 94% of them singletons. The sequencing here drew on CD4+ or CD8+ T cells sorted from blood, taken in a trial of the OX40 agonist ivuxolimab. These receptors originate from an adult with an advanced solid tumor such as melanoma, head and neck, liver or kidney cancer. The CDR3 runs from the conserved cysteine through the conserved F or W. Each record gives: V gene, J gene, CDR3 protein.

TRBV7-9	TRBJ1-5	CASSPRQGNQPQHF
TRBV27	TRBJ2-1	CASRRRLAGGPIYNEQFF
TRBV29-1	TRBJ1-3	CSVVWDPGNTIYF
TRBV5-1	TRBJ2-1	CASSLEGLHYNEQFF
TRBV5-1	TRBJ2-3	CASSLTPSAPTDTQYF
TRBV18	TRBJ2-5	CASSPPGRAETQYF
TRBV30	TRBJ1-2	CASYVGAKDGGYTF
TRBV10-1	TRBJ1-2	CASSEGPGSFYGYTF
TRBV5-6	TRBJ1-6	CASSLGGGGVGSPLHF
TRBV7-9	TRBJ2-2	CASSAYTGELFF
TRBV4-1	TRBJ2-5	CASSQDPPGGEETQYF
TRBV18	TRBJ1-3	CASSPRQAHSGNTIYF
TRBV6-6	TRBJ1-6	CASRRGTGISPLHF
TRBV27	TRBJ2-5	CASSLGHFGTQYF
TRBV6-1	TRBJ1-1	CASSEVTGGEAFF
TRBV7-2	TRBJ2-5	CASSLAGGGAETQYF
TRBV19	TRBJ1-2	CASFQAPARGYTF
TRBV18	TRBJ2-7	CASSLDTGQGANEQYF
TRBV29-1	TRBJ2-3	CSVRAGGTDTQYF
TRBV5-6	TRBJ1-6	CASSLVGEGSPLHF
TRBV6-6	TRBJ2-1	CASSYEDLNEQFF
TRBV19	TRBJ2-7	CASRDFLSYEQYF
TRBV7-9	TRBJ1-2	CASSLGGFRYGYTF
TRBV19	TRBJ2-7	CASSTGGGLPYEQYF
TRBV6-5	TRBJ2-7	CASKRTGLYEQYF
TRBV27	TRBJ2-7	CASSSTGTEQYF
TRBV6-1	TRBJ1-6	CASIYGQGNSPLHF
TRBV7-9	TRBJ1-1	CASSFGEGRAFF
TRBV28	TRBJ2-2	CASLRDLNTGELFF
TRBV7-2	TRBJ2-3	CASSLGGGLSTDTQYF
TRBV9	-	CASSAGQGARYEQYF
TRBV2	TRBJ1-6	CASRGESSYNSPLHF
TRBV6-1	TRBJ1-1	CASSQGKDTEAFF
TRBV18	TRBJ1-5	CASSPMGQGNQPQHF
TRBV25-1	TRBJ1-2	CASSAVDRGGYTF
TRBV6-5	TRBJ1-5	CASSLKGRDQPQHF
TRBV6-6	TRBJ2-7	CASSSGTGGVYEQYF
TRBV10-1	TRBJ1-2	CASSAEPYYGYTF
TRBV28	TRBJ2-7	CASSSVAQGALSYEQYF
TRBV9	TRBJ2-2	CASSVGQTGELFF
TRBV5-4	TRBJ2-7	CASSSMRDPYEQYF
TRBV4-3	TRBJ2-3	CASSKVAGGRTDTQYF
TRBV20-1	TRBJ1-5	CSARVDQAQHF
TRBV5-4	TRBJ1-1	CASSLGAGSTEAFF
TRBV7-2	TRBJ2-1	CASSYPRVPNEQFF
TRBV5-4	TRBJ2-7	CASSLNAGAHEQYF
TRBV6-6	TRBJ2-1	CASSSSDNEQFF
TRBV4-3	TRBJ1-5	CASSQEGAGNQPQHF
TRBV4-3	TRBJ2-3	CASSTTRDFSTDTQYF
TRBV30	TRBJ2-5	CAWSRLAGGEAQYF
TRBV18	TRBJ2-2	CASSPVGLTAGELFF
TRBV19	TRBJ1-5	CASSLTGDQPQHF
TRBV15	TRBJ2-3	CATSRARAGVTDTQYF
TRBV6-6	TRBJ1-2	CASSYSNSYGYTF
TRBV29-1	TRBJ1-1	CSVERSRESRQAFF
TRBV21-1	TRBJ1-1	CASSAFCGLGEAFF
TRBV19	TRBJ2-7	CASSIGDHSYEQYF
TRBV29-1	TRBJ2-5	CSVGPPFIGIETQYF
TRBV7-2	TRBJ2-1	CASSLGSSTYNEQFF